Listed below are T cell receptor beta chains from one sample, sequenced in a study of T cell repertoires in aging, cancer and after chemotherapy. Via MiXCR, TCRdb re-called the multiplex PCR reads, giving one row per CDR3 protein. The data show fewer than 15,000 distinct CDR3 sequences, with about 40% seen just once and 5% to 7.5% held by the top ten. Material for sequencing was blood. These receptors were collected from a human donor in good health. The donor label of this sample is uncertain. Each CDR3 is given with its conserved first and last residue. D genes are given only for firm matches. Part of the rows lack a size; the others show once, few, many or a class for expanded clones.

>TRBJ1-6|NA|TRBV19|NA
CASTTKGLGNSPLHF
TGTGCCAGTACCACCAAGGGTCTGGGGAATTCACCCCTCCACTTT
>TRBJ2-2|NA|TRBV11-3|TRBD1
CASSLSPYPTGNQGVRPNTGELFF
TGTGCCAGCAGCTTAAGCCCCTACCCGACAGGGAACCAGGGAGTCCGACCGAACACCGGGGAGCTGTTTTTT
>TRBJ1-5|NA|TRBV6-5|NA
CASRLAQDNQPQHF
TGTGCCAGCCGACTCGCGCAGGACAATCAGCCCCAGCATTTT
>TRBJ2-3|NA|TRBV18|NA
CASSPALARPNTQYF
TGTGCCAGCTCACCCGCACTAGCCCGACCGAATACGCAGTATTTT
>TRBJ2-5|medium-sized|TRBV29-1|NA
CSVGDTKETQYF
TGCAGCGTGGGGGACACGAAAGAGACCCAGTACTTC
>TRBJ2-1|medium-sized|TRBV19|NA
CASSIGTGKFNEQFF
TGTGCCAGTAGTATTGGAACAGGGAAATTCAATGAGCAGTTCTTC
>TRBJ1-2|few|TRBV19|TRBD1
CASSIASGTGGSRYGYTF
TGTGCCAGTAGTATAGCTTCCGGGACAGGGGGATCGCGGTATGGCTACACCTTC
>TRBJ2-1|few|TRBV12-3/TRBV12-4|NA
CASTLRTKGEQFF
TGTGCCAGCACCCTCCGGACTAAGGGTGAGCAGTTCTTC
>TRBJ2-2|NA|TRBV19|TRBD2
CASQLGGGANTGELFF
TGTGCCAGTCAATTGGGCGGGGGGGCAAACACCGGGGAGCTGTTTTTT
>TRBJ2-1|NA|TRBV5-1|TRBD2
CASSLSGGYNEQFF
TGCGCCAGCAGCCTTAGCGGGGGGTACAATGAGCAGTTCTTC
>TRBJ2-7|NA|TRBV12-3/TRBV12-4|NA
CASSFILGVSPYEQYF
TGTGCCAGCAGTTTTATCCTGGGGGTGAGTCCCTACGAGCAGTACTTC
>TRBJ1-5|NA|TRBV19|NA
CASSIGRNQPQHF
TGTGCCAGTAGTATAGGGCGGAATCAGCCCCAGCATTTT
>TRBJ1-1|NA|TRBV19|NA
CASSIARTVNTEAFF
TGTGCCAGTAGTATAGCCCGGACAGTGAACACTGAAGCTTTCTTT
>TRBJ1-1|medium-sized|TRBV29-1|TRBD1
CSVRQGVTEAFF
TGCAGCGTTAGACAGGGGGTCACTGAAGCTTTCTTT
>TRBJ1-2|NA|TRBV27|TRBD1
CASSLRDRGYGYTF
TGTGCCAGCAGTCTCCGGGACAGGGGCTATGGCTACACCTTC
>TRBJ2-1|few|TRBV19|NA
CASSIVLRNEQFF
TGTGCCAGTAGTATAGTTTTACGGAATGAGCAGTTCTTC
>TRBJ1-2|once|TRBV7-9|NA
CASSLGSYGYTF
TGTGCCAGCAGCTTGGGGTCCTATGGCTACACCTTC
>TRBJ2-7|few|TRBV19|TRBD1
CASSIVGTDPYYEQYF
TGTGCCAGTAGTATAGTAGGGACAGACCCTTACTACGAGCAGTACTTC
>TRBJ1-2|few|TRBV13|TRBD1
CASRDREISGYTF
TGTGCCAGCAGGGACAGGGAAATAAGTGGCTACACCTTC
>TRBJ2-7|few|TRBV6-1|TRBD1
CASRTGGGYEQYF
TGTGCCAGCAGGACAGGGGGCGGTTACGAGCAGTACTTC
>TRBJ1-2|NA|TRBV6-1|NA
CASSEGYGYTF
TGTGCCAGCAGTGAAGGGTATGGCTACACCTTC
>TRBJ1-2|once|TRBV19|NA
CASSPDHRVRYGYTF
TGTGCCAGTAGTCCGGACCACAGGGTCCGCTATGGCTACACCTTC
>TRBJ2-5|NA|TRBV11-3|NA
CASSLQGAGAGETQYF
TGTGCCAGCAGCTTACAAGGGGCGGGGGCGGGTGAGACCCAGTACTTC
>TRBJ2-3|medium-sized|TRBV19|TRBD1
CASRTGGTDTQYF
TGTGCCAGTAGGACAGGGGGCACAGATACGCAGTATTTT
>TRBJ2-3|medium-sized|TRBV6-4|NA
CASSVVRGTDTQYF
TGTGCCAGCAGCGTAGTTAGGGGGACAGATACGCAGTATTTT
>TRBJ1-2|NA|TRBV30|NA
CAWSGSVGNYGYTF
TGTGCCTGGAGTGGGTCGGTGGGTAACTATGGCTACACCTTC
>TRBJ2-3|once|TRBV6-4|TRBD1
CASSDAGGVDTQYF
TGTGCCAGCAGTGACGCAGGGGGCGTAGATACGCAGTATTTT
>TRBJ2-1|few|TRBV6-5|TRBD2
CATTPGLGNEQFF
TGTGCCACTACACCGGGACTAGGGAATGAGCAGTTCTTC
>TRBJ2-6|medium-sized|TRBV19|TRBD1
CASSLSPRTGPEGRGPGANVLTF
TGTGCCAGTAGTCTATCCCCGAGGACAGGGCCGGAGGGCCGTGGTCCCGGGGCCAACGTCCTGACTTTC
>TRBJ2-7|NA|TRBV29-1|NA
CSVSAHFGEQYF
TGCAGCGTTTCGGCCCATTTTGGAGAGCAGTACTTC
>TRBJ1-5|NA|TRBV19|NA
CASSSLGNVPQHF
TGTGCCAGTAGTAGCCTGGGAAATGTGCCCCAGCATTTT
>TRBJ2-7|once|TRBV6-2/TRBV6-3|NA
CASTSFNEQYF
TGTGCCAGCACTTCGTTCAATGAGCAGTACTTC
>TRBJ1-5|NA|TRBV19|NA
CASMGDQPQHF
TGTGCCAGTATGGGGGATCAGCCCCAGCATTTT
>TRBJ1-6|once|TRBV18|TRBD1
CASSPRDRESPLHF
TGTGCCAGCTCACCTAGGGACAGGGAGTCACCCCTCCACTTT
>TRBJ2-5|NA|TRBV7-9|NA
CASSDSRDTQETQYF
TGTGCCAGCAGCGATAGCCGGGACACCCAAGAGACCCAGTACTTC
>TRBJ2-3|NA|TRBV11-1|NA
CASQDRISTDTQYF
TGTGCCAGCCAAGACAGAATTAGCACAGATACGCAGTATTTT
>TRBJ2-7|once|TRBV27|NA
CASSLSGRIVEQYF
TGTGCCAGCAGTTTATCGGGCCGGATAGTCGAGCAGTACTTC
>TRBJ2-5|NA|TRBV5-1|NA
CASSSNSNQETQNF
TGCGCCAGCAGCTCCAACTCTAACCAAGAGACCCAGAACTTC